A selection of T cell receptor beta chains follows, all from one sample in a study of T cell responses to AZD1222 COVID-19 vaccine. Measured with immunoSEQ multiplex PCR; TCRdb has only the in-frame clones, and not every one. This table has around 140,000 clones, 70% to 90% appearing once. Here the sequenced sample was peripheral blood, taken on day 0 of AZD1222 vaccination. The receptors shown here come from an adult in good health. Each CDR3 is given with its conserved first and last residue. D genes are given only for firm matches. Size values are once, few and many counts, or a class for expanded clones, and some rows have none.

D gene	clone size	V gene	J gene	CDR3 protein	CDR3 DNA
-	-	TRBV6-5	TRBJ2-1	CASITAGAGEQFF	TGTGCCAGCATCACCGCAGGGGCCGGTGAGCAGTTCTTC
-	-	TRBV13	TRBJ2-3	CASSSRGSTDTQYF	TGTGCCAGCAGCTCCCGGGGGAGCACAGATACGCAGTATTTT
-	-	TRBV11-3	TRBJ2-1	CASSRGKLGYNEQFF	TGTGCCAGCAGCCGGGGGAAATTAGGATACAATGAGCAGTTCTTC
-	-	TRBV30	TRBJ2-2	CAWSVGRPGELFF	TGTGCCTGGAGTGTAGGACGTCCCGGGGAGCTGTTTTTT
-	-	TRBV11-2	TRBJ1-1	CASSLDPLQGVAFF	TGTGCCAGCAGCTTAGATCCCCTGCAGGGTGTAGCTTTCTTT
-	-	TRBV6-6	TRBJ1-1	CASDVGNTEAFF	TGTGCCAGCGACGTGGGGAACACTGAAGCTTTCTTT
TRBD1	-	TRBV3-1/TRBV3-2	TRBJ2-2	CASSPRQGATGELFF	TGTGCCAGCAGCCCCCGACAGGGCGCCACCGGGGAGCTGTTTTTT
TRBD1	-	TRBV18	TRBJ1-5	CASSATGGNQPQHF	TGTGCCAGCTCGGCGACAGGGGGGAATCAGCCCCAGCATTTT
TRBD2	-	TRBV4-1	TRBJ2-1	CAPPGTSAWNEQFF	TGCGCCCCCCCCGGGACTAGCGCTTGGAATGAGCAGTTCTTC
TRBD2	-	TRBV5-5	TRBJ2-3	CASKAGGTDTQYF	TGTGCCAGCAAAGCGGGGGGAACAGATACGCAGTATTTT
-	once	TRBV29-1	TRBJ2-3	CSALGLITDTQYF	TGCAGCGCCCTTGGACTAATCACAGATACGCAGTATTTT
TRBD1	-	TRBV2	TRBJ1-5	CASRNDRVRNQPQHF	TGTGCCAGCAGAAACGACAGGGTTCGCAATCAGCCCCAGCATTTT
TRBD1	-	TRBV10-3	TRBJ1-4	CAISERQGANEKLFF	TGTGCCATCAGTGAACGCCAGGGGGCCAATGAAAAACTGTTTTTT
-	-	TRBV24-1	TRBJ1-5	CATSGTWVNQPQHF	TGTGCCACCAGTGGGACTTGGGTCAATCAGCCCCAGCATTTT